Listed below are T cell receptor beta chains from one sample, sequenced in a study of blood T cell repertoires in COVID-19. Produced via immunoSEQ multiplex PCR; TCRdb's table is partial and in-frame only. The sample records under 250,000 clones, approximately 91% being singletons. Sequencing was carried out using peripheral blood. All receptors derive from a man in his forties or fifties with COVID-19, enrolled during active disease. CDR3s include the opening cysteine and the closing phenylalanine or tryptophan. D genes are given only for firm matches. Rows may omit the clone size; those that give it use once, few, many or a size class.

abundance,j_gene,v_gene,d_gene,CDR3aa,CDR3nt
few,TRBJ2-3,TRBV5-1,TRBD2,CASSLAGGADTQYF,TGCGCCAGCAGCTTGGCCGGGGGGGCAGATACGCAGTATTTT
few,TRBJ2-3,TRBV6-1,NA,CASSEVGSMVDTQYF,TGTGCCAGCAGTGAAGTGGGGAGCATGGTAGATACGCAGTATTTT
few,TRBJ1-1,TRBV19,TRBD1,CASSAGQSARDTEAFF,TGTGCCAGTAGTGCGGGACAGAGCGCGCGGGACACTGAAGCTTTCTTT
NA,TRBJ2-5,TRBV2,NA,CASSEQVGTQYF,TGTGCCAGCAGTGAGCAGGTCGGGACCCAGTACTTC
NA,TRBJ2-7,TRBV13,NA,CASSLGSRHSNEQYF,TGTGCCAGCAGCTTAGGGTCTCGGCATAGCAACGAGCAGTACTTC
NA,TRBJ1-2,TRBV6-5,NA,CASSYESQGLGYGYTF,TGTGCCAGCAGTTACGAATCTCAGGGCCTGGGCTATGGCTACACCTTC
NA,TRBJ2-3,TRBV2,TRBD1,CASYGGTGIPLTSPDTQYF,TGTGCCAGTTACGGGGGGACAGGGATCCCACTGACCTCTCCAGATACGCAGTATTTT
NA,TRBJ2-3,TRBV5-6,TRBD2,CASSSWGLAVNTDTQYF,TGTGCCAGCAGCTCCTGGGGACTAGCGGTGAACACAGATACGCAGTATTTT
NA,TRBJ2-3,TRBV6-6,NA,CASSSNPGVTDTQYF,TGTGCCAGCAGTTCCAACCCTGGAGTCACAGATACGCAGTATTTT
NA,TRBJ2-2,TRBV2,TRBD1,CASTDRGRIGELFF,TGTGCCAGCACAGACAGGGGGCGTATCGGGGAGCTGTTTTTT
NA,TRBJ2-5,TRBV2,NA,CAGGQSRETQYF,TGTGCCGGTGGACAGTCCCGGGAGACCCAGTACTTC
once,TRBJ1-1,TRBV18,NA,CASSPPGASMNTEAFF,TGTGCCAGCTCACCGCCAGGGGCCAGTATGAACACTGAAGCTTTCTTT
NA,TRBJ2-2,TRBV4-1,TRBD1,CASSQRQGASNTGELFF,TGCGCCAGCAGCCAGCGACAGGGGGCAAGTAACACCGGGGAGCTGTTTTTT
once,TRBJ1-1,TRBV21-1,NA,CARLTLGAMNTEAFF,TGTGCCAGGCTCACATTGGGAGCCATGAACACTGAAGCTTTCTTT
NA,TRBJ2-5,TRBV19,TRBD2,CASSSAGGETQYF,TGTGCCAGTAGTTCCGCCGGGGGGGAGACCCAGTACTTC
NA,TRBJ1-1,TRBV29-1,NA,CSVENQGAFF,TGCAGCGTTGAAAACCAGGGGGCTTTCTTT
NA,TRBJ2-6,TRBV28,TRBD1,CASSPRTGFTGANVLTF,TGTGCCAGCAGCCCTAGGACAGGGTTTACTGGGGCCAACGTCCTGACTTTC
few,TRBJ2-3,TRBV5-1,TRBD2,CASSSGGLTDTQYF,TGCGCCAGCAGCTCGGGAGGACTGACAGATACGCAGTATTTT
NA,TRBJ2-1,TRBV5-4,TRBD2,CASSLGAPTSGSYNEQFF,TGTGCCAGCAGCTTGGGGGCCCCGACTAGCGGGAGTTACAATGAGCAGTTCTTC
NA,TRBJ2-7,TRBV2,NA,CASSGSYEQYF,TGTGCCAGCAGCGGTTCCTACGAGCAGTACTTC
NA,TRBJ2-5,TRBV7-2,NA,CASSSGTPGETQYF,TGTGCCAGCAGCTCCGGGACACCTGGGGAGACCCAGTACTTC
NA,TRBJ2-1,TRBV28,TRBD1,CASSSPPTGSSYNEQFF,TGTGCCAGCAGTTCCCCCCCGACAGGGAGCTCCTACAATGAGCAGTTCTTC
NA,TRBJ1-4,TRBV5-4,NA,CASSSRTGEKLFF,TGTGCCAGCAGCTCCAGGACGGGAGAAAAACTGTTTTTT
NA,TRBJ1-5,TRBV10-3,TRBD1,CAISETQGDGSNQPQHF,TGTGCCATCAGTGAGACTCAGGGGGACGGGAGCAATCAGCCCCAGCATTTT
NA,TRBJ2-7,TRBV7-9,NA,CASSPGTYDYEQYF,TGTGCCAGCAGCCCGGGGACTTACGACTACGAGCAGTACTTC
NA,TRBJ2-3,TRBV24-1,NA,CATSRQGTDTQYF,TGTGCCACCAGTCGACAGGGCACAGATACGCAGTATTTT
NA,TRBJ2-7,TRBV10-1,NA,CASSPGDAYEQYF,TGCGCCAGCAGCCCTGGAGATGCGTACGAGCAGTACTTC
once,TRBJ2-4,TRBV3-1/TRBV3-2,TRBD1,CASSRTGQGNIQYF,TGTGCCAGCAGCCGAACCGGACAGGGAAACATTCAGTACTTC
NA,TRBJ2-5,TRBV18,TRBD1,CASSPGQGVETQYF,TGTGCCAGCTCACCTGGCCAGGGGGTAGAGACCCAGTACTTC
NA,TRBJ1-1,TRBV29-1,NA,CSAPSRGGRTEAFF,TGCAGCGCCCCCTCGCGGGGGGGAAGGACTGAAGCTTTCTTT
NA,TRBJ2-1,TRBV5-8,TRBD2,CASSLGTSGLQQFF,TGTGCCAGCAGCTTGGGGACTAGCGGCCTCCAGCAGTTCTTC
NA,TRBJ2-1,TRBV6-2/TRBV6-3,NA,CASSTEHNEQFF,TGTGCCAGCAGTACAGAACACAATGAGCAGTTCTTC